The present entry profiles one TCR beta chain with its context. Its antigen is unknown. The sample holds no much larger clone one base away, and base qualities are not on file. This sample was included in a study of blood T cell repertoires in COVID-19 (TCRdb year 2020). Notes on the research overall: Collaborator samples came from the United States, Italy and Spain and covered acute and convalescent phases of COVID-19. The prospective study material was composed of cDNA or gDNA derived from T cells, B-cell-depleted T cells, or PBMCs. The dataset comprised deeply sampled blood TCRbeta repertoires from subjects exposed to, actively infected with, or recovered from COVID-19. The repertoires were made available in a free public database intended to serve as a resource for research on the immune response to SARS-CoV-2. Samples came from the ongoing ImmuneRACE study (first 160 participants) plus 1,254 subjects from 6 global collaborators. Nearly every sample came with metadata listing a de-identified subject ID, COVID-19 status, age in years and sex. Where available, HLA class I and class II types were obtained from metadata supplied by the sample provider rather than from assay-based typing.

Whole blood was collected in K2EDTA tubes by collaborating institutions according to the institutions' own protocols. For TCRbeta analysis, collaborators shipped samples in one of three forms: frozen whole blood, isolated PBMCs, or DNA extracted from either of those sample types. TCRbeta CDR3 regions were amplified from genomic DNA using the immunoSEQ Assay, a bias-controlled multiplex PCR. In the authors' own workflow: The number of nucleated cells in each sample was estimated from the amplification of reference gene primers within the assay. To quantify the absolute abundance of each unique TCRbeta CDR3 rearrangement, sequence reads were collapsed and filtered. For each sample, productive Simpson clonality was calculated as the square root of Simpson's diversity index across productive rearrangements. TCRdb stores this immuneACCESS table with in-frame sequences only. Part of the clones is absent; in the studies checked, under half of the shortfall reflects unresolved V genes, and no reason is known for the rest. That table gives V, J and clone size, and the DNA gave D and trimming. The table for this sample lists just under 85,000 clones; about 87% of them were counted only once. Of the sample, roughly 8% is held by the ten largest clones.

What the authors observed across the whole study: Clinical and demographic metadata were provided uncurated, with the amount varying by source and participant.

Input material: peripheral blood. The TCR was taken from an elderly man with active or convalescent COVID-19.

The CDR3 reads CASGNGLAETQYF. The DNA is TGTGCCAGCGGGAACGGACTAGCGGAGACCCAGTACTTC. Recombination linked TRBV9 to TRBJ2-5, with 9 bases aligning to TRBD2. As encoded in the germline V gene, CDR1 is SGDLS while CDR2 is YYNGEE. Relative to germline, V is missing 7 bases and J is missing 5 bases, with 6 bases of the junction outside any gene match. Including the terminal cysteine and phenylalanine, the CDR3 comprises 13 residues. The sequence is cut down to CDR3 DNA, 39 bases in frame from base 1.